The 4 T cell receptor beta chains below were found in one sample sequenced in a study of cytomegalovirus exposure and HLA in healthy donors. Amplification used 60 Vbeta primers and 13 Jbeta primers. Assay: immunoSEQ multiplex PCR; the TCRdb copy retains only in-frame clones and omits some. The data contain around 200,000 clones, 75% to 85% of them seen just once; the ten biggest clones take up less than 3.5%. Input material: PBMCs. The receptors were gathered from a woman aged 55-69 years in good health and CMV-seropositive.

The rearrangement joins TRBV28 to TRBJ1-2; 11 bases align to TRBD1. CDR1 is MDHEN, CDR2 SYDVKM, per germline. CDR3 length equals 16 residues. V shed 7 bases, J shed 9 bases, and the junction held 16 bases outside the gene matches. The CDR3 reads CASTAPSRTGGESYTF. DNA of the CDR3: TGTGCCAGCACCGCCCCCTCCCGGACAGGGGGCGAGAGCTACACCTTC.

This clone was recorded a few times. The J gene is TRBJ2-3, the V gene TRBV13, with D unresolved. The CDR3 spans 12 residues. The V end lost 5 bases, the J end lost 2 bases, and 5 bases lay between the germline ends. The germline V gene encodes CDR1 PRHDT and CDR2 FYEKMQ (reference sequence). In nucleotides, the CDR3 is TGTGCCAGCAGCGTATACACAGATACGCAGTATTTT. It is translated as CASSVYTDTQYF. Using reference TRBV13 and TRBJ2-3 for the parts outside the CDR3, the full variable domain is AAGVIQSPRHLIKEKRETATLKCYPIPRHDTVYWYQQGPGQDPQFLISFYEKMQSDKGSIPDRFSAQQFSDYHSELNMSSLELGDSALYFCASSVYTDTQYFGPGTRLTVL.

The chain has TRBV19 and TRBJ1-6, with 9 nucleotides matching TRBD1. There are 14 residues in the CDR3. Germline V gene sequence: CDR1 LNHDA, CDR2 SQIVND (reference sequence). The J segment lost 7 bases and the V segment lost 4 bases, leaving 2 bases of the junction unmatched. Written as DNA, the CDR3 is TGTGCCAGTAGTAACAGGGGGCCAAATTCACCCCTCCACTTT. Translating gives CASSNRGPNSPLHF.

This clone was observed a few times. This chain joins TRBV6-6 and TRBJ1-2, with D unresolved. The ends were cut back, 6 bases at V and 2 bases at J, with 19 bases in the middle. Germline V gene data show CDR1 as MNHNY and CDR2 as SVGAGI (reference sequence). CDR3 size: 16 residues. This chain's CDR3 is CASRTIRKRRNYGYTF. CDR3 in DNA: TGTGCCAGCAGGACAATTCGGAAACGAAGGAACTATGGCTACACCTTC.